These T cell receptor beta chains were read from a single sample in a study of circulating CD8 cells and anti-PD-1 response in melanoma. TCRdb itself ran the reads through MiXCR, one entry per CDR3 protein. Of 950 to 1,500 distinct CDR3 sequences listed, almost 6% are singletons. The specimen comprised CD8+ T cells from PBMCs, sampled at baseline or after one month of anti-PD-1 therapy (not recorded which). Every receptor here comes from a human donor with melanoma. Each CDR3 is given with its conserved first and last residue. D genes are given only for firm matches. Clone sizes are shown as how often the clone was seen (once, few, many) or a class if it is expanded.

size	D	J	V	CDR3	DNA
large	.	TRBJ2-3	TRBV2	CASWGAEDTQYF	TGTGCCAGCTGGGGGGCCGAAGATACGCAGTATTTT
once	.	TRBJ2-2	TRBV27	CVSSLMAGTKGNTGELFF	TGTGTCAGCAGTTTAATGGCAGGCACCAAGGGGAACACCGGGGAGCTGTTTTTT
medium-sized	TRBD2	TRBJ2-5	TRBV7-3	CASSLGLAGGETQYF	TGTGCCAGCAGCTTAGGACTAGCAGGCGGTGAGACCCAGTACTTC
medium-sized	TRBD2	TRBJ2-3	TRBV6-2/TRBV6-3	CASSYKTSGDPDTQYF	TGTGCCAGCAGTTACAAGACTAGCGGGGACCCAGATACGCAGTATTTT
medium-sized	.	TRBJ2-1	TRBV2	CASSVLTSYNEQFF	TGTGCCAGCAGTGTTCTAACCTCCTACAATGAGCAGTTCTTC
large	.	TRBJ1-6	TRBV20-1	CSARRGEGSPLHF	TGCAGTGCTAGAAGGGGAGAGGGTTCACCCCTCCACTTT
medium-sized	TRBD1	TRBJ1-6	TRBV12-3/TRBV12-4	CASRTRLGQVGPPYNSPLHF	TGTGCCAGCAGGACCAGATTGGGACAGGTCGGCCCTCCCTATAATTCACCCCTCCACTTT
large	.	TRBJ2-7	TRBV27	CASSSLNSYEQYF	TGTGCCAGCAGTTCCCTCAACTCCTACGAGCAGTACTTC
medium-sized	.	TRBJ2-3	TRBV29-1	CSVFSTDTQYF	TGCAGCGTTTTCAGCACAGATACGCAGTATTTT
medium-sized	.	TRBJ2-3	TRBV29-1	CSVVPGRELADTQYF	TGCAGCGTTGTGCCCGGGAGAGAGTTGGCAGATACGCAGTATTTT
medium-sized	.	TRBJ2-3	TRBV7-2	CASSLGVSADTQYF	TGTGCCAGCAGCTTAGGGGTCTCCGCAGATACGCAGTATTTT
large	.	TRBJ2-3	TRBV25-1	CAGGSGNTDTQYF	TGTGCCGGAGGGAGCGGAAACACAGATACGCAGTATTTT
medium-sized	.	TRBJ1-1	TRBV2	CASRPGQLDTEAFF	TGTGCCAGCAGACCCGGACAGCTAGACACTGAAGCTTTCTTT
large	.	TRBJ1-6	TRBV25-1	CASSGKGTSPLHF	TGTGCCAGCAGTGGAAAGGGGACCTCACCCCTCCACTTT
medium-sized	.	TRBJ1-2	TRBV18	CASSPLRFTGTYGYTF	TGTGCCAGCTCACCACTTCGATTTACAGGGACCTATGGCTACACCTTC
medium-sized	TRBD2	TRBJ2-1	TRBV2	CAGGLADYNEQFF	TGTGCCGGCGGACTAGCGGATTACAATGAGCAGTTCTTC
medium-sized	.	TRBJ2-7	TRBV28	CASSLITAGLLYEQYF	TGTGCCAGCAGTTTAATTACGGCTGGTCTTCTGTACGAGCAGTACTTC
medium-sized	.	TRBJ2-7	TRBV2	CASSEVAGVLYEQYF	TGTGCCAGCAGTGAAGTCGCAGGGGTCCTTTACGAGCAGTACTTC
medium-sized	.	TRBJ2-6	TRBV28	CASSLWSDEGANVLTF	TGTGCCAGCAGTTTATGGAGCGATGAGGGGGCCAACGTCCTGACTTTC
large	.	TRBJ2-2	TRBV7-2	CASSITGNTGELFF	TGTGCCAGCAGCATCACAGGGAACACCGGGGAGCTGTTTTTT
medium-sized	TRBD1	TRBJ2-4	TRBV5-1	CASSAPTGGQNIQYF	TGCGCCAGCAGCGCCCCGACAGGGGGCCAAAACATTCAGTACTTC
medium-sized	.	TRBJ1-1	TRBV27	CASSLGGAEAFF	TGTGCCAGCAGTTTAGGGGGGGCCGAAGCTTTCTTT
medium-sized	TRBD2	TRBJ2-1	TRBV27	CASSPGGGGAYNEQFF	TGTGCCAGCTCCCCTGGCGGGGGAGGGGCCTACAATGAGCAGTTCTTC
medium-sized	TRBD1	TRBJ2-7	TRBV20-1	CSARPDRTFSLYEQYF	TGCAGTGCTAGGCCGGACAGGACCTTCTCTCTCTACGAGCAGTACTTC
medium-sized	TRBD1	TRBJ2-7	TRBV19	CASQPTGGIYEQYF	TGTGCCAGTCAACCGACAGGGGGCATCTACGAGCAGTACTTC
medium-sized	TRBD1	TRBJ1-5	TRBV12-3/TRBV12-4	CASTQGTVNQPQHF	TGTGCCAGTACCCAGGGGACAGTTAATCAGCCCCAGCATTTT